The rows below give T cell receptor beta chains drawn from one sample of a study of blood T cell repertoires in COVID-19. TCRdb keeps only in-frame clones here, not all; method: immunoSEQ multiplex PCR. Among over 250,000 clones listed, about 81% were seen once. Sequenced input: PBMCs or T cells enriched from blood (not recorded which). These TCRs come from a man aged 30-40 years with acute COVID-19. Each CDR3 is given with its conserved first and last residue. The D gene is left open where the match is weak. The size field is filled for only some rows; it gives once, few, many or a size class.

few,TRBD1,TRBV9,TRBJ1-4,TGTGCCAGCAGCGTAGGAGGGGGCTTGGAGAGTGAAAAACTGTTTTTT,CASSVGGGLESEKLFF
few,TRBD2,TRBV7-2,TRBJ2-2,TGTGCCAGCAGCCGTTGGGGGGGGAACACCGGGGAGCTGTTTTTT,CASSRWGGNTGELFF
NA,NA,TRBV15,TRBJ1-1,TGTGCCACCAGCAGAGATGCAGTGAACACTGAAGCTTTCTTT,CATSRDAVNTEAFF
NA,NA,TRBV4-2,TRBJ1-3,TGTGCCAGCAGCCAAGAGAGATCCACCATATATTTT,CASSQERSTIYF
NA,NA,TRBV6-2/TRBV6-3,TRBJ1-5,TGTGCCAGCAGCCGACAGTTTTTCGACAATCAGCCCCAGCATTTT,CASSRQFFDNQPQHF
NA,NA,TRBV11-2,TRBJ1-1,TGTGCCAGCAGCTTAGCGGAGACTGAAGCTTTCTTT,CASSLAETEAFF
NA,TRBD1,TRBV5-8,TRBJ1-4,TGTGCCAGCAGCCGACAGGGGTACAATGAAAAACTGTTTTTT,CASSRQGYNEKLFF
few,NA,TRBV3-1/TRBV3-2,TRBJ1-3,TGTGCCAGCAGCGAGAGGAGACCAGGGGTTGGAAACACCATATATTTT,CASSERRPGVGNTIYF
NA,TRBD2,TRBV6-4,TRBJ2-1,TGTGCCAGCAGCCCCCTAGCGGGGGGGCTAGTACCGAATGAGCAGTTCTTC,CASSPLAGGLVPNEQFF
NA,NA,TRBV7-2,TRBJ1-2,TGTGCCAGCAGCTTAGGGAGGTCCCTCTATGGCTACACCTTC,CASSLGRSLYGYTF
once,TRBD2,TRBV15,TRBJ2-1,TGTGCCACCAGCAGAGACCCCGGGACTAGCGTCTACAATGAGCAGTTCTTC,CATSRDPGTSVYNEQFF
NA,NA,TRBV28,TRBJ1-4,TGTGCCAGCACTCTTAAGGGGTCCAACGAAAAACTGTTTTTT,CASTLKGSNEKLFF
NA,NA,TRBV6-2/TRBV6-3,TRBJ1-6,TGTGCCAGCAGTTACCCGGGTCAGAGGAATTCACCCCTCCACTTT,CASSYPGQRNSPLHF
NA,NA,TRBV5-1,TRBJ1-3,TGTGCCAGCAGCTTGGTACAGCTATCCTCTGGAAACACCATATATTTT,CASSLVQLSSGNTIYF
NA,TRBD1,TRBV30,TRBJ1-1,TGTGCCTGGATCCTCCCCTGGGGACAGGGTGGCACTGAAGCTTTCTTT,CAWILPWGQGGTEAFF
NA,TRBD1,TRBV28,TRBJ1-2,TGTGCCAGCAGAAGGGGACAGGGTAATGGCTACACCTTC,CASRRGQGNGYTF
once,NA,TRBV2,TRBJ2-2,TGTGCCAGCAGTGCAGGGACTGCCGGGGAGCTGTTTTTT,CASSAGTAGELFF
NA,TRBD1,TRBV7-2,TRBJ1-2,TGTGCCAGCAGCCCAAGACAGGGTCTGCCTTACACCTTC,CASSPRQGLPYTF
few,NA,TRBV24-1,TRBJ2-4,TGTGCCACCAGCGAAGCGGGAGCCAAAAACATTCAGTACTTC,CATSEAGAKNIQYF
few,NA,TRBV21-1,TRBJ1-1,TGTGCCAGCAGCAAAGCGCTTTCTAGGACCAGGGACACGAACACTGAAGCTTTCTTT,CASSKALSRTRDTNTEAFF
NA,TRBD2,TRBV7-7,TRBJ2-1,TGTGCTAGCAGCGAACTAGCGGGGACCTCCTACAATGAGCAGTTCTTC,CASSELAGTSYNEQFF
NA,NA,TRBV4-3,TRBJ1-3,TGCGCCAGCAGCCAAGACAGGGGAAACTCTGGAAACACCATATATTTT,CASSQDRGNSGNTIYF
once,NA,TRBV3-1/TRBV3-2,TRBJ1-2,TGTGCCAGCAGCCAAGCAACAGGACGGGGCTACACCTTC,CASSQATGRGYTF
NA,TRBD1,TRBV3-1/TRBV3-2,TRBJ1-6,TGTGCCAGCAGCCAAGTTGCGGGACAGGGCCATTCACCCCTCCACTTT,CASSQVAGQGHSPLHF
few,NA,TRBV29-1,TRBJ1-2,TGCAGCGTTGGGGAGGGGCCAAATGGCTACACCTTC,CSVGEGPNGYTF
NA,TRBD1,TRBV19,TRBJ1-3,TGTGCCAGTAGTAGACGACAGGGTGCGTATGATACTGGAAACACCATATATTTT,CASSRRQGAYDTGNTIYF
NA,NA,TRBV6-5,TRBJ1-5,TGTGCCAGCAGTCCGGTCTCCAATCAGCCCCAGCATTTT,CASSPVSNQPQHF
NA,TRBD1,TRBV18,TRBJ1-4,TGTGCCAGCTCCCCAAGTTCTCCCCGACAGGGGTCCCCGAAATTT,CASSPSSPRQGSPKF
few,NA,TRBV5-1,TRBJ1-6,TGCGCCAGCAGCTTGGAGGGGATGGGGAATTCACCCCTCCACTTT,CASSLEGMGNSPLHF
NA,TRBD1,TRBV2,TRBJ2-5,TGTGCCAGCAGTGAATCGGGACAGGGCATTACCCAGTACTTC,CASSESGQGITQYF
few,TRBD2,TRBV4-2,TRBJ2-1,TGTGCCAGCAGCCGACTCCTAGCGGGGGGGCCGTCTGAGCAGTTCTTC,CASSRLLAGGPSEQFF
NA,TRBD2,TRBV24-1,TRBJ2-5,TGTGCCACCAGTGAACGGACTAGCGGGAGGACCCAAGAGACCCAGTACTTC,CATSERTSGRTQETQYF
NA,TRBD1,TRBV6-6,TRBJ1-4,TGTGCCAGCAGTCCTCCCGGGACAGGCAGTGCCACTAATGAAAAACTGTTTTTT,CASSPPGTGSATNEKLFF
few,NA,TRBV27,TRBJ1-2,TGTGCCAGCAGTCCCTCAGGAATCTATGGCTACACCTTC,CASSPSGIYGYTF
few,NA,TRBV20-1,TRBJ1-1,TGCAGTGCTAGAGTCCGTCCGGAAGCTTTCTTT,CSARVRPEAFF
once,TRBD1,TRBV9,TRBJ1-2,TGTGCCAGCAGCTCCCGATCAGGGGGTACCTATGGCTACACCTTC,CASSSRSGGTYGYTF
NA,NA,TRBV11-2,TRBJ2-1,TGTGCCAGCAGCCCCAAACAGTTCGGAGGACTCAATGAGCAGTTCTTC,CASSPKQFGGLNEQFF
NA,NA,TRBV5-1,TRBJ1-1,TGTGCCAGCAGCTTGGCCGGGGGTTGGAACACTGAAGCTTTCTTT,CASSLAGGWNTEAFF
NA,NA,TRBV2,TRBJ1-5,TGTGCCAGCAGTGAGGGCAGGGGACAAGTTGCCCAGCATTTT,CASSEGRGQVAQHF
NA,NA,TRBV6-2/TRBV6-3,TRBJ1-1,TGTGCCAGCAGCAAAAAAAGGGGGGGAAACATGAACACTGAAGCTTTCTTT,CASSKKRGGNMNTEAFF
few,NA,TRBV10-3,TRBJ2-5,TGTGCCATCAGCGCGACTAGCCAAGAGACCCAGTACTTC,CAISATSQETQYF
NA,NA,TRBV7-8,TRBJ1-4,TGTGCCAGCAGCTCAGTGACAGCCCTTAGTGAAAAACTGTTTTTT,CASSSVTALSEKLFF
once,TRBD2,TRBV7-2,TRBJ2-3,TGTGCCAGCAGCTTAGCGGTAGCGGGGTCAGATACGCAGTATTTT,CASSLAVAGSDTQYF
NA,TRBD2,TRBV6-4,TRBJ2-3,TGTGCCAGCAGTGACTCGGCTAGCGGGGGGGCAGATACGCAGTATTTT,CASSDSASGGADTQYF
NA,TRBD2,TRBV10-3,TRBJ2-3,TGTGCCACACTAGCGGGGGACGACGATACGCAGTATTTT,CATLAGDDDTQYF
NA,NA,TRBV7-3,TRBJ1-1,TGTGCCAGCAGCTGGACAGCTGCCACTGAAGCTTTCTTT,CASSWTAATEAFF
few,TRBD1,TRBV7-9,TRBJ2-2,TGTGCCAGCAGCCACCGGGACAGGGACACCGGGGAGCTGTTTTTT,CASSHRDRDTGELFF
NA,TRBD1,TRBV5-1,TRBJ2-3,TGCGCCAGCAGCCCCTGGACAGGGGGCGCAGATACGCAGTATTTT,CASSPWTGGADTQYF